These 24 T cell receptor beta chains were all obtained from the same sample, sequenced in a study of T-cell memory formation after mild COVID-19. Each CDR3 protein gets one entry after TCRdb re-called the 5' RACE reads with MiXCR. The sample records roughly 42,000 distinct CDR3 sequences, 7.3% being singletons. Material: PBMCs or a T cell subset sorted from them (not recorded which). Every receptor here comes from a man aged 18 to 29 who had mild COVID-19 (a few samples of this study predate the infection). Cell type and time point are not known.

This clonotype was seen a few times. The chain recombines TRBV10-1 with TRBJ2-7; D is possibly TRBD1 (6 bases). Trimming cost V 5 bases and J 0 bases, with 11 bases left between them. The germline CDR1 and CDR2 sequences are WNHNN and SYGVQD (reference sequence). The CDR3 length is 14 residues. The CDR3 DNA sequence: TGCGCCAGCAGTAAGGACAGATTCTCCTACGAGCAGTACTTC. Amino acids: CASSKDRFSYEQYF.

This clonotype was seen a few times. The chain links TRBV4-2 to TRBJ1-2; D unclear. Germline V gives CDR1 LGHNA, CDR2 YNFKEQ. V gave up 0 bases and J gave up 4 bases, with 24 bases separating them. The CDR3 is 19 residues long. The CDR3 sequence: CASSQDLQQALRGGYGYTF. CDR3 DNA sequence: TGTGCCAGCAGCCAAGATCTTCAGCAGGCGTTACGGGGTGGCTATGGCTACACCTTC.

As regards this clonotype: An end of the junction differs from the germline gene, which may be a read error. The chain is built from TRBV4-3 and TRBJ2-2; 7 bases map to TRBD1. Per the germline V gene, CDR1 is LGHNA and CDR2 is YSLEER. CDR3 size: 17 residues. CDR3 DNA sequence: TGCGCCAGCAGCCAAGTTCGGGCAGGGGGTGACACCGGGGAGCTGTGTTTT. Its protein product is CASSQVRAGGDTGELCF.

This chain links TRBV9 with TRBJ2-2, with D possibly being TRBD1 (6 bases). The germline CDR1 and CDR2 sequences are SGDLS and YYNGEE. V was pared by 4 bases and J by 6 bases, with 13 bases between. The CDR3 has 14 amino acids. The CDR3 loop is CASSSGVRAGELFF. The CDR3 nucleotides read TGTGCCAGCAGCTCAGGGGTCAGGGCCGGGGAGCTGTTTTTT.

This clonotype was recorded many times. The CDR3 nucleotides read TGTGCCAGCAGCTTAGCAGGGTATCAAGAGACCCAGTACTTC. This gives the protein CASSLAGYQETQYF. The J gene is TRBJ2-5, the V gene TRBV7-2, with D hard to call. Trimming pared 0 bases from V and 2 bases from J, leaving 7 bases between. This CDR3 contains 14 residues. Germline V gene sequence: CDR1 SGHTA, CDR2 FQGNSA.

The chain recombines TRBV3-2 with TRBJ2-5; the tabulated D call, TRBD1, remains unverified against the DNA. TRBV3-2 is given as a pseudogene. This CDR3 contains 12 residues. CDR3 sequence (DNA): TGTGCCCTCGACAGGGAGGAGGAGACCCAGTACTTC. It specifies CALDREEETQYF.

This clonotype has a handful of counts. The chain couples TRBV7-3 to TRBJ2-1, with D perhaps TRBD2 (5 bases). Germline loops: CDR1 SGHTA, CDR2 FQGTGA. There are 14 residues in the CDR3. Trimming pared 5 bases from V and 5 bases from J, leaving 13 bases between. DNA of the CDR3: TGTGCCAGCAGCCTCAATCGGCGGGACAATGAGCAGTTCTTC. This sequence encodes CASSLNRRDNEQFF. The entire variable domain, with the rest obtained from reference TRBV7-3 and TRBJ2-1, is as follows: GAGVSQTPSNKVTEKGKYVELRCDPISGHTALYWYRQSLGQGPEFLIYFQGTGAADDSGLPNDRFFAVRPEGSVSTLKIQRTERGDSAVYLCASSLNRRDNEQFFGPGTRLTVL.

The chain is built from TRBV25-1 and TRBJ1-2, with D tentatively TRBD1 (6 bases). The CDR3 runs 13 residues. Per the germline V gene, CDR1 is MGHDK and CDR2 is SYGVNS. V lost 5 bases to trimming and J lost 8 bases, with 15 bases between them. DNA for the CDR3: TGTGCCAGCAGTCCTACAGGGCGGCGAGGCTACACCTTC. This gives the protein CASSPTGRRGYTF.

The V call is TRBV12-3 or TRBV12-4, the J call TRBJ1-1; 8 bases line up with TRBD1. V dropped 5 bases and J dropped 11; count of bases not matched to a gene: 10. The CDR3 has 13 residues. The CDR3 spells CASSTTGALLAFF. The CDR3 region has the DNA TGTGCCAGCAGTACGACAGGGGCGTTGTTGGCTTTCTTT.

This clonotype appeared many times. The rearrangement links TRBV7-2 to TRBJ2-3, with TRBD2 identical over 11 bases. The V segment lost 5 bases and the J segment 4 bases; nucleotides outside the gene matches: 8. The CDR3 has 16 amino acids. Germline assignment: CDR1 SGHTA and CDR2 FQGNSA. The CDR3 DNA follows: TGTGCCAGCAGCGGAACCGGGACTAGCGGATCAGATACGCAGTATTTT. It yields the protein CASSGTGTSGSDTQYF.

This clonotype was counted ten times or more. The gene calls are TRBV7-2 and TRBJ2-3; D is unclear. This CDR3 comprises 15 residues. The V gene lost 8 bases and the J gene lost 2 bases, with 17 bases spanning the gap. CDR1 is SGHTA and CDR2 is FQGNSA in the germline V gene. The CDR3 loop reads CASRLDRSATDTQYF. CDR3 bases: TGTGCCAGCCGACTGGACCGGTCGGCCACAGATACGCAGTATTTT.

Only a few counts were recorded for this clonotype. V is TRBV4-2 and J is TRBJ2-7, with 8 nucleotides matching TRBD2. CDR1 LGHNA and CDR2 YNFKEQ come from the germline V gene. V shed 2 bases, J shed 1 base, and the junction held 4 bases outside the gene matches. This CDR3 spans 15 amino acids. CDR3 coding DNA: TGTGCCAGCAGCCAACTGGGGACTAGGTCCTACGAGCAGTACTTC. Amino acids: CASSQLGTRSYEQYF.

This chain uses TRBV20-1 with TRBJ2-2; possibly TRBD1 or TRBD2 for D (6 bases each). CDR3 length equals 15 residues. CDR1 and CDR2 (germline): DFQATT, SNEGSKA (reference sequence). Between the trimmed V and J ends, which lost 6 bases and 3 bases, there was a span of 17 bases. CDR3 sequence: CSAYPGEGDTGELFF. DNA of the CDR3: TGCAGTGCGTATCCGGGAGAGGGGGACACCGGGGAGCTGTTTTTT.

This clonotype appeared many times. The chain uses TRBV29-1 and TRBJ2-3; tentatively, D is TRBD1 (6 bases). Between the trimmed V and J ends, which lost 6 bases and 5 bases, there was a span of 18 bases. The CDR3 has 14 residues. The germline V gene has CDR1 SQVTM and CDR2 ANQGSEA. The CDR3 is CSVEGRGVKDTQYF. The CDR3 nucleotides read TGCAGCGTCGAGGGCAGGGGAGTCAAAGATACGCAGTATTTT.

Only a few counts were recorded for this clonotype. The rearrangement joins TRBV20-1 to TRBJ1-5, with 8 bases identical to TRBD1. Germline V lookup: CDR1 DFQATT, CDR2 SNEGSKA (reference sequence). The V gene end was trimmed by 3 bases and the J gene end by 0 bases; junction bases not matched to a gene: 7. CDR3 length: 16 residues. The CDR3 loop reads CSASTGGKYSNQPQHF. The CDR3 DNA follows: TGCAGTGCTAGCACAGGGGGGAAGTATAGCAATCAGCCCCAGCATTTT.

Many counts were recorded for this clonotype. V is TRBV10-3 and J is TRBJ2-3; possible D gene TRBD2, 5 bases. The germline V and J ends were trimmed by 0 bases and 1 base, with 8 bases remaining between them. The CDR3 contains 15 residues. The germline V gene has CDR1 ENHRY and CDR2 SYGVKD. CDR3 loop: CAISESRRGTDTQYF. The CDR3 DNA follows: TGTGCCATCAGTGAGTCGAGGCGGGGCACAGATACGCAGTATTTT.

The table lists this clonotype with a few counts. The chain is built from TRBV6-1 and TRBJ2-1; 8 nucleotides line up with TRBD2. CDR3 length equals 15 residues. Germline V gives CDR1 MNHNS, CDR2 SASEGT. J lost 6 bases, V lost 7 bases, and 11 bases had no gene match. Here the CDR3 reads CASTNGGAFRNEQFF. The CDR3 DNA follows: TGTGCCAGCACTAACGGGGGGGCCTTTCGCAATGAGCAGTTCTTC.

The table lists this clonotype with a few counts. The gene calls are TRBV7-2 and TRBJ1-3, with D uncertain. Germline CDR1 reads SGHTA; CDR2 reads FQGNSA. The CDR3 spans 13 residues. V was pared by 6 bases and J by 0 bases, with 6 bases between. The CDR3, as DNA: TGTGCCAGCAGACCCCTCTCTGGAAACACCATATATTTT. Protein sequence: CASRPLSGNTIYF.

V usage is TRBV5-5 and J usage is TRBJ1-4, with 9 bases identical to TRBD1. CDR3 length: 16 residues. The germline V gene has CDR1 SGHKS and CDR2 YYEKEE (reference sequence). The V gene end was trimmed by 4 bases and the J gene end by 7 bases; junction bases not matched to a gene: 11. In DNA, the CDR3 is TGTGCCAGCAGCCTCCTTACAGGGGGCAAGGGTGAAAAACTGTTTTTT. It specifies CASSLLTGGKGEKLFF.

This clonotype was counted ten times or more. This chain connects TRBV10-2 to TRBJ2-5; 10 nucleotides align to TRBD1. The V gene end was trimmed by 6 bases and the J gene end by 4 bases; junction bases not matched to a gene: 8. The CDR3 loop spans 15 amino acids. CDR1 and CDR2 (germline): WSHSY, SAAADI. The CDR3 is CASSDRDRGGETQYF. In nucleotides, the CDR3 is TGCGCCAGCAGCGACAGGGACAGGGGAGGAGAGACCCAGTACTTC.

The chain joins TRBV11-2 to TRBJ1-1; the D is unclear. Germline V lookup: CDR1 SGHAT, CDR2 FQNNGV. V lost 3 bases to trimming and J lost 5 bases, with 13 bases between them. The CDR3 extends over 14 amino acids. The CDR3 here is CASSFGSPGTEAFF. The CDR3 coding sequence is TGTGCCAGCAGCTTCGGCTCCCCCGGGACTGAAGCTTTCTTT. Using reference TRBV11-2 and TRBJ1-1 for the parts outside the CDR3, the full variable domain is EAGVAQSPRYKIIEKRQSVAFWCNPISGHATLYWYQQILGQGPKLLIQFQNNGVVDDSQLPKDRFSAERLKGVDSTLKIQPAKLEDSAVYLCASSFGSPGTEAFFGQGTRLTVV.

V gene TRBV20-1 combines with J gene TRBJ1-1; D is uncertain. V lost 5 bases to trimming and J lost 3 bases, with 4 bases between them. The CDR3 is 10 amino acids. Looked up from germline, CDR1 is DFQATT and CDR2 is SNEGSKA (reference sequence). CDR3 loop: CSAYHTEAFF. The CDR3 DNA reads TGCAGTGCTTATCACACTGAAGCTTTCTTT.

This clonotype occurred a few times. V gene TRBV4-1 combines with J gene TRBJ1-1; 8 nucleotides match TRBD1. There are 17 residues in the CDR3. Trimming at V came to 0 bases and at J to 4 bases, leaving 10 bases not matched to a gene. Germline V gene lookup returns CDR1 MGHRA and CDR2 YSYEKL. CDR3 sequence reads: CASSQDPTGVMVTEAFF. CDR3 DNA sequence: TGCGCCAGCAGCCAAGATCCGACAGGGGTTATGGTCACTGAAGCTTTCTTT.

Sample share makes this clonotype medium-sized (0.01 to 0.1%). The V gene is TRBV21-1, the J gene TRBJ2-7. TRBV21-1 constitutes a pseudogene. The CDR3 runs 13 residues. CDR3: CASSKVNSYEQYF. The CDR3 DNA is TGTGCCAGCAGCAAAGTCAACTCCTACGAGCAGTACTTC.